The 30 T cell receptor beta chains listed next were all sequenced from one sample in a study of tumor-infiltrating lymphocytes in oesophageal squamous cell carcinoma. In TCRdb, the PCR reads were re-called with MiXCR into one record per CDR3 protein. The data hold around 15,000 distinct CDR3 sequences, with 50% observed a single time. Sequenced input: esophageal tumor tissue. These receptors were obtained from a male donor with esophageal squamous cell carcinoma.

The chain combines TRBV7-3 with TRBJ2-5, with unresolved D. The CDR3 runs 13 residues. V lost 5 bases to trimming and J lost 2 bases, with 9 bases between them. CDR1 and CDR2 (germline): SGHTA, FQGTGA. The CDR3: CASSPDEQETQYF. CDR3 nucleotides: TGTGCCAGCAGCCCAGATGAGCAAGAGACCCAGTACTTC.

V is TRBV7-6 and J is TRBJ2-1; D gene unclear. The DNA end is a closer match to TRBJ2-5, so the J assignment may be wrong. Germline loops: CDR1 SGHVS, CDR2 FNYEAQ. The CDR3 spans 14 residues. CDR3 residues: CASSPGDFQETQYF. The DNA for the CDR3 is TGTGCCAGCAGCCCTGGGGATTTTCAAGAGACCCAGTACTTC.

This chain joins TRBV7-9 and TRBJ2-1; 10 bases align to TRBD1. This CDR3 comprises 14 residues. Per germline, CDR1 SEHNR and CDR2 FQNEAQ (reference sequence). The V gene end was trimmed by 5 bases and the J gene end by 4 bases; junction bases not matched to a gene: 2. The CDR3 sequence: CASSTGQGYNEQFF. CDR3 in DNA: TGTGCCAGCAGCACGGGACAGGGGTACAATGAGCAGTTCTTC.

Of note for this clonotype: This likely comes from a read error, as the CDR3 has no conserved phenylalanine or tryptophan at its end. It is unclear where the CDR3 begins or ends on the DNA, so no DNA is shown, and the CDR3 is as TCRdb lists it. This sequence joins TRBV7-6 and TRBJ2-6; the table's D call, TRBD1, has no DNA check behind it. The CDR3 is 15 residues long, counting both termini. Germline V gene lookup returns CDR1 SGHVS and CDR2 FNYEAQ. This CDR3 reads CASSLRQSYEQYFGA.

This clonotype is deemed large. The V and J genes are TRBV7-8 and TRBJ2-5; D is ambiguous. Germline values: CDR1 SGHVS, CDR2 FQNEAQ. The V end was cut by 3 bases, the J end by 4 bases, with 9 bases between. The CDR3 runs 13 residues. CDR3 protein: CASSFSGGETQYF. The CDR3 region has the DNA TGTGCCAGCAGCTTTTCGGGCGGAGAGACCCAGTACTTC.

In its sample, this clonotype ranks as medium-sized. This chain links TRBV7-6 with TRBJ2-7; 8 positions match TRBD2. CDR1 SGHVS and CDR2 FNYEAQ come from the germline V gene. The CDR3 runs to 16 residues. Unmatched junction bases numbered 6, after V lost 1 base and J lost 1 base. The CDR3 DNA is TGTGCCAGCAGCTTAGGGGCGGGAGGCCGATCCTACGAGCAGTACTTC. Its translation is CASSLGAGGRSYEQYF. The full variable domain, in which reference TRBV7-6 and TRBJ2-7 provide the parts outside the CDR3, is GAGVSQSPRYKVTKRGQDVALRCDPISGHVSLYWYRQALGQGPEFLTYFNYEAQQDKSGLPNDRFSAERPEGSISTLTIQRTEQRDSAMYRCASSLGAGGRSYEQYFGPGTRLTVT.

Points on this clonotype: One junction end does not reproduce the germline sequence, and a read error may be involved. The V and J genes are TRBV7-6 and TRBJ2-5; D is tentatively TRBD1 or TRBD2 (6 bases each). The DNA end is more similar to TRBJ2-7, so the J call may be wrong. The germline gives CDR1 SGHVS, CDR2 FNYEAQ. The CDR3 extends over 15 amino acids. The CDR3 protein is CASSLAAGDSYEQYF. The CDR3 DNA sequence: TGTGCTAGCAGCTTAGCGGCAGGGGACTCCTACGAGCAGTACTTC.

This clonotype turned up a few times. The chain recombines TRBV12-3 or TRBV12-4 with TRBJ2-5; D might be TRBD1 (5 bases). The CDR3 loop spans 14 amino acids. V lost 7 bases, J lost 2 bases, and 14 bases lay in between. The CDR3 DNA reads as TGTGCCAGCACAGGGTCCTCAGATCAAGAGACCCAGTACTTC. It specifies CASTGSSDQETQYF.

The chain links TRBV7-2 to TRBJ1-4; 7 bases match TRBD1. This CDR3 has 14 residues. Germline V gives CDR1 SGHTA, CDR2 FQGNSA. J gave up 7 bases and V 4 bases, and 6 bases lay outside the gene matches. The CDR3 here is CASSSTGVSEKLFF. CDR3 bases: TGTGCCAGCAGCTCCACAGGGGTTTCTGAAAAACTGTTTTTT.

In its sample, this clonotype was seen many times. The chain carries TRBV2 and TRBJ2-3; no clear D gene. Germline V gene lookup returns CDR1 SNHLY and CDR2 FYNNEI. Trimming removed 1 base at V and 5 bases at J, with 10 bases between. This CDR3 is built from 14 residues. This CDR3 reads CASSEVGLGDTQYF. The CDR3 DNA is TGTGCCAGCAGTGAAGTTGGATTGGGAGATACGCAGTATTTT.

This clonotype was found many times. The rearrangement links TRBV6-2 or TRBV6-3 to TRBJ2-7; TRBD1 matches at 8 bases. This CDR3 spans 13 amino acids. With V trimmed by 6 bases and J by 2 bases, 3 bases remained unmatched. Looked up from germline, CDR1 is MNHEY and CDR2 is SVGEGT. The chain's CDR3 is CASRDRATYEQYF. Written as DNA, the CDR3 is TGTGCCAGCAGGGACAGGGCCACCTACGAGCAGTACTTC.

In its sample, this clonotype was seen many times. A junction end diverges from the germline sequence, so it may reflect a read error. CDR3 nucleotides: TGTGCCAGCAGCTACGGAGCAGCGGGAGGCGGCGGAACTTTT. Translating gives CASSYGAAGGGGTF. The chain employs TRBV11-2 and TRBJ2-3; TRBD2 agrees at 9 bases. The germline V gene encodes CDR1 SGHAT and CDR2 FQNNGV. This CDR3 spans 14 amino acids.

Relative to its sample, this clonotype is medium-sized (0.01 to 0.1%). The chain carries TRBV19 and TRBJ2-1; no reliable D call. The CDR3 is 14 amino acids. V lost 3 bases, J lost 10 bases, and 16 bases lay in between. Germline CDR1 is LNHDA and CDR2 is SQIVND (reference sequence). CDR3: CASSIPGLPEEQFF. In DNA, the CDR3 is TGTGCCAGTAGTATCCCGGGCCTGCCTGAAGAGCAGTTCTTC.

In this sample, this clonotype turned up a few times. The chain uses TRBV7-9 and TRBJ2-3; D gene ambiguous. The CDR3 contains 15 residues. Trimming took 5 bases from V and 5 from J, leaving 17 bases between them. The germline V gene encodes CDR1 SEHNR and CDR2 FQNEAQ (reference sequence). The CDR3 here is CASSPGDDLKDTQYF. The CDR3 DNA reads TGTGCCAGCAGCCCCGGAGACGACCTTAAAGATACGCAGTATTTT.

This clonotype occurred many times. This could be a read error, since a much larger clone is one nucleotide away. This chain uses TRBV6-1 with TRBJ2-1; 12 bases map to TRBD2. The CDR3 consists of 16 residues. Germline-derived CDR1 and CDR2 are MNHNS and SASEGT. The junction had 11 bases not matched to a gene; V was cut back by 4 bases and J by 10 bases. CDR3 region: CASSALTSGSYHEQFF. The CDR3 DNA reads TGTGCCAGCAGTGCCTTGACTAGCGGGAGTTACCACGAGCAGTTCTTC.

This clonotype was seen many times. A much larger clone differs by one base, so this may be a read error. The rearrangement uses TRBV5-6 and TRBJ2-7, with 13 bases identical to TRBD2. Germline loops: CDR1 SGHDT, CDR2 YYEEEE. This CDR3 has 18 residues. The junction had 19 bases not matched to a gene; V was cut back by 4 bases and J by 9 bases. Here the CDR3 reads CASSPRTSGSVLSKRQYF. The CDR3 DNA reads TGTGCCAGCAGCCCTCGGACTAGCGGGAGTGTTCTTAGTAAGAGGCAGTACTTC.

The CDR3 region has the DNA TGTGCCAGCAGTGACAGGGACTTGAACACTGAAGCTTTCTTT. Its protein is CASSDRDLNTEAFF. The genes are TRBV12-3 or TRBV12-4 and TRBJ1-1; 7 bases match TRBD1. Unmatched junction bases numbered 3, after V lost 5 bases and J lost 0 bases. The CDR3 extends over 14 amino acids.

This clonotype was observed a few times. Since no conserved phenylalanine or tryptophan closes the CDR3, a read error is the likely cause. Because the CDR3's place on the DNA is in doubt, the DNA is left out and the CDR3 is given as listed by TCRdb. This chain uses TRBV6-1 with TRBJ2-5; TRBD1, as called in the table, went unchecked against the DNA. In germline, CDR1 is MNHNS, CDR2 SASEGT. The CDR3 sequence runs 15 residues, both termini included. The CDR3 loop reads CATTDTSLYGYTFGS.

The count of this clonotype is one. This may be a read error: a much more frequent sequence differs by one nucleotide. V and J are TRBV5-3 and TRBJ2-1; 8 positions agree with TRBD2. TRBV5-3 is filed as an ORF, its function uncertain. The length of the CDR3 is 15 residues. The DNA of the CDR3 is TGTGCCAGCAGCTTGGCGAGCGGGAGTCTGTACGAGCAGTTCTTC. Translation: CASSLASGSLYEQFF.

This clonotype was observed a handful of times. The rearrangement uses TRBV6-2 or TRBV6-3 and TRBJ2-5; TRBD2 agrees at 7 bases. From germline, CDR1 is MNHEY and CDR2 SVGEGT. V was clipped by 0 bases and J by 2 bases; unmatched bases: 6. The CDR3 contains 16 residues. For the CDR3, the DNA is TGTGCCAGCAGTTACTCGAGAGCGGGGCCGCAAGAGACCCAGTACTTC. It is translated as CASSYSRAGPQETQYF.

Comment on this clonotype: Likely a read error: the CDR3 ends without its conserved phenylalanine or tryptophan. No DNA is shown, since the ends of the CDR3 on it are uncertain; the CDR3 is the one TCRdb lists. The chain couples TRBV7-2 to TRBJ2-6; the listed D gene, TRBD1, was not tested against the DNA. Counting both end residues, the CDR3 totals 14 amino acids. Germline lookup yields CDR1 SGHTA and CDR2 FQGNSA. The CDR3 sequence: CASSLNFYGYTFGA.

The chain is built from TRBV7-4 and TRBJ2-5; TRBD1 matches at 7 bases. Germline V gives CDR1 SGHVT, CDR2 SQSDAQ. The CDR3 is 14 residues long. With V trimmed by 1 base and J by 6 bases, 5 bases remained unmatched. The CDR3 DNA reads TGTGCCAGCAGCTTAGGCGCAGGGGGAAAGACCCAGTACTTC. Amino acid sequence: CASSLGAGGKTQYF.

This clonotype appeared many times. The V and J genes are TRBV6-1 and TRBJ1-2; TRBD1 aligns across 8 bases. The CDR3 covers 16 residues. Trimming cost V 3 bases and J 4 bases; bases outside gene matches: 10. The germline V gene encodes CDR1 MNHNS and CDR2 SASEGT. For the CDR3, the DNA is TGTGCCAGCAGTGATCCCCAGGGGGCGCGTAGCTATGGCTACACCTTC. This encodes CASSDPQGARSYGYTF.

This clonotype was seen repeatedly, ten times or more. The rearrangement links TRBV5-4 to TRBJ1-2; the D gene is possibly TRBD1 (5 bases). CDR3 length: 15 residues. CDR1 is SGHNT and CDR2 is YYREEE in the germline V gene (reference sequence). V was cut by 3 bases and J by 0 bases, with 12 bases left in between. The CDR3 DNA reads TGTGCCAGCAGCTCCCAGACAGTTACTAACTATGGCTACACCTTC. Amino acids: CASSSQTVTNYGYTF.

This chain joins TRBV7-6 and TRBJ2-1; D is unresolved. Germline V gene sequence: CDR1 SGHVS, CDR2 FNYEAQ. V was cut by 0 bases and J by 7 bases, with 7 bases left in between. The CDR3 runs to 13 residues. The CDR3 sequence is CASSLADGNEQFF. The CDR3 DNA reads TGTGCCAGCAGCTTAGCCGACGGGAATGAGCAGTTCTTC.

This clonotype was picked up many times. V is TRBV19 and J is TRBJ2-1; D may be TRBD1 (6 bases). Per germline, CDR1 LNHDA and CDR2 SQIVND (reference sequence). The ends were cut back, 7 bases at V and 6 bases at J, with 16 bases in the middle. The CDR3 loop spans 14 amino acids. The CDR3 loop is CASIRQGIGNEQFF. As DNA, the CDR3 is TGTGCCAGTATTCGGCAGGGGATTGGCAATGAGCAGTTCTTC.

The gene calls are TRBV7-6 and TRBJ1-4; 11 nucleotides agree with TRBD1. Per the germline V gene, CDR1 is SGHVS and CDR2 is FNYEAQ. The CDR3 consists of 15 residues. The trim removed 3 bases at V and 7 bases at J, leaving 4 bases unmatched. CDR3 DNA sequence: TGTGCCAGCAGCTTGGCGGACAGGGGGCCTGAAAAACTGTTTTTT. This gives the protein CASSLADRGPEKLFF.

This clonotype was picked up a small number of times. This chain joins TRBV7-3 and TRBJ2-1; 10 bases align to TRBD1. Germline CDR1 reads SGHTA; CDR2 reads FQGTGA. Losses at the gene ends were 3 bases for V and 8 bases for J; bases not matched to a gene: 4. The CDR3 contains 14 residues. CDR3 in DNA: TGTGCCAGCAGCTTGGGACAGGGGCCCCATGAGCAGTTCTTC. Its protein product is CASSLGQGPHEQFF.

This clonotype was detected many times. At one end the junction does not follow the germline gene, possibly because of a read error. This chain joins TRBV5-4 and TRBJ2-1; 9 bases match TRBD2. This CDR3 region has 15 residues. Germline V gene lookup returns CDR1 SGHNT and CDR2 YYREEE (reference sequence). The CDR3 spells CASGAGGGTYNEQFF. The CDR3, as DNA: TGCGCCAGCGGGGCGGGAGGGGGGACCTACAATGAGCAGTTCTTC. The full variable domain, rest sourced from reference TRBV5-4 and TRBJ2-1, is ETGVTQSPTHLIKTRGQQVTLRCSSQSGHNTVSWYQQALGQGPQFIFQYYREEENGRGNFPPRFSGLQFPNYSSELNVNALELDDSALYLCASGAGGGTYNEQFFGPGTRLTVL.

In this sample, this clonotype turned up many times. V is TRBV7-9 and J is TRBJ1-2; TRBD1 aligns across 7 bases. Per the germline V gene, CDR1 is SEHNR and CDR2 is FQNEAQ (reference sequence). The CDR3 loop spans 14 amino acids. V shed 1 base, J shed 5 bases, and the junction held 4 bases outside the gene matches. CDR3 DNA: TGTGCCAGCAGCTTAGACGGGACAGTGTATGGCTACACCTTC. It specifies CASSLDGTVYGYTF.